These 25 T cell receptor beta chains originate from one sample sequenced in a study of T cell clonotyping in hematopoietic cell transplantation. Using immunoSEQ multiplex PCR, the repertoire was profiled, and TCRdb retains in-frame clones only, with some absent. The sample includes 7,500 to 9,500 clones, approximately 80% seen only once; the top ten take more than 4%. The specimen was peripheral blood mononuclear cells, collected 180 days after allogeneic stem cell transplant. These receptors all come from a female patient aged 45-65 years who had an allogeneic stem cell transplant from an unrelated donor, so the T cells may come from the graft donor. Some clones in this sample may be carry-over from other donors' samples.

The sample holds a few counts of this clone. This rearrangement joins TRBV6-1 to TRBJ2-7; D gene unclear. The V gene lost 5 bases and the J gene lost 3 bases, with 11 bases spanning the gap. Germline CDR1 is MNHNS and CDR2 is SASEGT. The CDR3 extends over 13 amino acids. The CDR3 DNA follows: TGTGCCAGCAGTTTAGACATTAGCTACGAGCAGTACTTC. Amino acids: CASSLDISYEQYF.

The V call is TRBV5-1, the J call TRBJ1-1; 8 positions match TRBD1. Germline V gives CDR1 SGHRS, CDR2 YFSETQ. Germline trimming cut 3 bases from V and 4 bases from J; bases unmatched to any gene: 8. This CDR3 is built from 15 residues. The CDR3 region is CASSSETGGITEAFF. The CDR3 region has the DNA TGCGCCAGCAGCTCGGAAACAGGGGGGATCACTGAAGCTTTCTTT.

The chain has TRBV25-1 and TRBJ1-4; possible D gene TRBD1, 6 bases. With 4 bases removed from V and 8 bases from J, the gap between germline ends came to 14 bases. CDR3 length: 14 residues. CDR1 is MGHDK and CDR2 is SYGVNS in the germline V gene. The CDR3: CASSVGGEGEKLFF. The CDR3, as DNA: TGTGCCAGCAGTGTGGGGGGCGAAGGGGAAAAACTGTTTTTT.

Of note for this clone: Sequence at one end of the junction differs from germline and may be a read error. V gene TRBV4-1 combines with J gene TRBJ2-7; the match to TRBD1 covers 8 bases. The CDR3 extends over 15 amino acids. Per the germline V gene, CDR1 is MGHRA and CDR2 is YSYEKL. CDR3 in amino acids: CASSQVGTGIYGQYF. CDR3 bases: TGCGCCAGCAGCCAAGTAGGGACAGGCATCTACGGGCAGTACTTC.

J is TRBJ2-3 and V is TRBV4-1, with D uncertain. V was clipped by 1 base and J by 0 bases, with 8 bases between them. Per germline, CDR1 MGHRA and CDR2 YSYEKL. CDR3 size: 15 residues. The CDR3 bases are TGCGCCAGCAGCCAAGCGGTGCGTAGCACAGATACGCAGTATTTT. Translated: CASSQAVRSTDTQYF.

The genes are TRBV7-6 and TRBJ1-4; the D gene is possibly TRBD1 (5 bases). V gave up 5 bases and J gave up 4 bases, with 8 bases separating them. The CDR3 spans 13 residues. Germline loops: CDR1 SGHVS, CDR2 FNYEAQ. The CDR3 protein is CASSTGLNEKLFF. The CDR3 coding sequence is TGTGCCAGCAGCACGGGGCTTAATGAAAAACTGTTTTTT.

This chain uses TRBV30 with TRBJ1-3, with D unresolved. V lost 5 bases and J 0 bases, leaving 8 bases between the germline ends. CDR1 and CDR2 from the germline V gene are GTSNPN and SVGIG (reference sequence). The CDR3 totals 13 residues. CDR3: CAWDGISGNTIYF. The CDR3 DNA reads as TGTGCCTGGGATGGGATCTCTGGAAACACCATATATTTT.

Here the CDR3 DNA reads TGTGCCAGCAGCGTAGAAGAGACCCAGTACTTC. This gives the protein CASSVEETQYF. J is TRBJ2-5 and V is TRBV7-2; the D is unclear. This CDR3 contains 11 residues. Germline assignment: CDR1 SGHTA and CDR2 FQGNSA. Trimming left V 5 bases short and J 3 bases short, with 4 bases between. Supplemented by reference TRBV7-2 and TRBJ2-5, the full variable domain reads GAGVSQSPSNKVTEKGKDVELRCDPISGHTALYWYRQSLGQGLEFLIYFQGNSAPDKSGLPSDRFSAERTGGSVSTLTIQRTQQEDSAVYLCASSVEETQYFGPGTRLLVL.

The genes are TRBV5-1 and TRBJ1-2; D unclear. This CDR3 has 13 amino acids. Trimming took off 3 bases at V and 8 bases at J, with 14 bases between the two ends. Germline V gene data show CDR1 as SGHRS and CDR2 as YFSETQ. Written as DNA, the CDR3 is TGCGCCAGCAGCTCGGTCGGGGAAGGAGGCTACACCTTC. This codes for CASSSVGEGGYTF.

CDR3 protein: CAWSNAGNQPQHF. The CDR3 nucleotides read TGTGCCTGGAGTAACGCGGGCAATCAGCCCCAGCATTTT. The chain combines TRBV30 with TRBJ1-5; unclear D gene. Per germline, CDR1 GTSNPN and CDR2 SVGIG (reference sequence). V was clipped by 2 bases and J by 2 bases, with 7 bases between them. The length of the CDR3 is 13 residues.

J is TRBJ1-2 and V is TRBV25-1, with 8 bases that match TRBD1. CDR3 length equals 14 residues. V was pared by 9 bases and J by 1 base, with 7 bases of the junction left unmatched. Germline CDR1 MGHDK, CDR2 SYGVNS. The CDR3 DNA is TGTGCCAGTAGTCAGGGGGCTGATAACTATGGCTACACCTTC. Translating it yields CASSQGADNYGYTF.

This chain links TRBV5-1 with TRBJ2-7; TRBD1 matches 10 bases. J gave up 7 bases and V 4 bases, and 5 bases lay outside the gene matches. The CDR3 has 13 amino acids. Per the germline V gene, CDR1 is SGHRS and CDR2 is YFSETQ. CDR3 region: CASSRTGGGEQYF. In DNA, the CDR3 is TGCGCCAGCAGCAGGACAGGGGGAGGGGAGCAGTACTTC.

The CDR3: CASSEMGGPYGYTF. CDR3 DNA: TGTGCCAGCAGTGAAATGGGGGGCCCCTATGGCTACACCTTC. The rearrangement links TRBV25-1 to TRBJ1-2; maybe TRBD1 (6 bases). The germline CDR1 and CDR2 sequences are MGHDK and SYGVNS. The CDR3 has 14 residues. V was clipped by 2 bases and J by 4 bases, with 11 bases between them.

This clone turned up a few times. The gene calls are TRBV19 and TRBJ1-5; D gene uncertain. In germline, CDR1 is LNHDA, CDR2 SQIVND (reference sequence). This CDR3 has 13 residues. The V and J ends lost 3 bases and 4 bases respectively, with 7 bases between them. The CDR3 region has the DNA TGTGCCAGTAGTATGGCTATTAATCAGCCCCAGCATTTT. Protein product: CASSMAINQPQHF.

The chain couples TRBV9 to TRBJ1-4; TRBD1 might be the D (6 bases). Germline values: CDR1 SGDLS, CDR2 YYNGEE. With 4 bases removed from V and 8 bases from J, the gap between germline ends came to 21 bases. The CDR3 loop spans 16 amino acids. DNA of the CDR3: TGTGCCAGCAGCCTCCTCGGACAGCCGGGCTTGGAAAAACTGTTTTTT. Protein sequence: CASSLLGQPGLEKLFF.

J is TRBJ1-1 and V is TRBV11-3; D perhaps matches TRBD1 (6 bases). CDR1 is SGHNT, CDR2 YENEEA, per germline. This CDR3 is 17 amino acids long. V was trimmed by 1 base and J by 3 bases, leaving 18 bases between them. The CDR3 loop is CASSLAILGARYTEAFF. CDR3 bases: TGTGCCAGCAGCTTAGCCATTCTGGGGGCGAGGTACACTGAAGCTTTCTTT.

The chain's CDR3 is CASSEALGGPQHF. CDR3 DNA: TGTGCCAGCAGTGAAGCACTAGGGGGGCCCCAGCATTTT. The gene calls are TRBV2 and TRBJ1-5; weak D call: TRBD1 (6 bases). CDR3 length: 13 residues. With 0 bases removed from V and 9 bases from J, the gap between germline ends came to 9 bases. Looked up from germline, CDR1 is SNHLY and CDR2 is FYNNEI.

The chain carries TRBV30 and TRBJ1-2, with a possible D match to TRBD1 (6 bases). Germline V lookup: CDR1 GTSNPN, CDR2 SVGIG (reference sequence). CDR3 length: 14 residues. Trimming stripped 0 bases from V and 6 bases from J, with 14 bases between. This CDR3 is CAWSVPTGAHGYTF. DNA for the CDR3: TGTGCCTGGAGTGTACCGACAGGAGCTCATGGCTACACCTTC.

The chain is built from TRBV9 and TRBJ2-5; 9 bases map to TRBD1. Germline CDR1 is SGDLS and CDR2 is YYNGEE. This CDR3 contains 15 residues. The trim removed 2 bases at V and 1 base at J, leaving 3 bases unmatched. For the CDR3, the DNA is TGTGCCAGCAGCGTCGGGACAGGGCGCCAAGAGACCCAGTACTTC. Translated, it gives CASSVGTGRQETQYF.

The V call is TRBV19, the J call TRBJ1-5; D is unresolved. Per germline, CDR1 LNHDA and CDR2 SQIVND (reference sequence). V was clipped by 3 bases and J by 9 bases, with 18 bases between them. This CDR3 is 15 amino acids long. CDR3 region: CASSIPGDRGLPQHF. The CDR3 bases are TGTGCCAGTAGTATCCCGGGTGATCGAGGATTGCCCCAGCATTTT.

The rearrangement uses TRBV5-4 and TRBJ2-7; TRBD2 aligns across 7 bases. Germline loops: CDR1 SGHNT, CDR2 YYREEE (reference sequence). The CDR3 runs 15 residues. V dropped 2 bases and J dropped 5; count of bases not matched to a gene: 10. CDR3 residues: CASSFVGRELDEQYF. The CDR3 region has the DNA TGTGCCAGCAGCTTTGTTGGGCGGGAGTTAGACGAGCAGTACTTC.

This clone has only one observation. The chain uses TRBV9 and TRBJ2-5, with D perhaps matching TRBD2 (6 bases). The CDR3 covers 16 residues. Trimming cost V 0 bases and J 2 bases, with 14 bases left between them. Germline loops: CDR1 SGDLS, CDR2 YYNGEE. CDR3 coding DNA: TGTGCCAGCAGCGTAGATCTGCGGGGAAGACAAGAGACCCAGTACTTC. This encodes CASSVDLRGRQETQYF.

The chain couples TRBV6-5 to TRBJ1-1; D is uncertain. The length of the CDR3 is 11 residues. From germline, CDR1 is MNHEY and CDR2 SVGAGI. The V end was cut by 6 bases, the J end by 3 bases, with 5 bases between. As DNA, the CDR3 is TGTGCCAGCAGAAGTCACACTGAAGCTTTCTTT. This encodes CASRSHTEAFF.

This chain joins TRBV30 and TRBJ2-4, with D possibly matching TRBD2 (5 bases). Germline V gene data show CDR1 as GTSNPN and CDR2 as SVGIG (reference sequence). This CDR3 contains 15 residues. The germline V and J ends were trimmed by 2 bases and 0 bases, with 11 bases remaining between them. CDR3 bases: TGTGCCTGGAGTAGCGGAGAGCTAGCCAAAAACATTCAGTACTTC. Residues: CAWSSGELAKNIQYF.

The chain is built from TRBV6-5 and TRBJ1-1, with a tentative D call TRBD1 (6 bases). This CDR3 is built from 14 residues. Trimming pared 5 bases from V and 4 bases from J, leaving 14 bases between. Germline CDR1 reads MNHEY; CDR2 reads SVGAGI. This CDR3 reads CASSRREGGTEAFF. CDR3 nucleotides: TGTGCCAGCAGTCGCCGGGAAGGGGGCACTGAAGCTTTCTTT.